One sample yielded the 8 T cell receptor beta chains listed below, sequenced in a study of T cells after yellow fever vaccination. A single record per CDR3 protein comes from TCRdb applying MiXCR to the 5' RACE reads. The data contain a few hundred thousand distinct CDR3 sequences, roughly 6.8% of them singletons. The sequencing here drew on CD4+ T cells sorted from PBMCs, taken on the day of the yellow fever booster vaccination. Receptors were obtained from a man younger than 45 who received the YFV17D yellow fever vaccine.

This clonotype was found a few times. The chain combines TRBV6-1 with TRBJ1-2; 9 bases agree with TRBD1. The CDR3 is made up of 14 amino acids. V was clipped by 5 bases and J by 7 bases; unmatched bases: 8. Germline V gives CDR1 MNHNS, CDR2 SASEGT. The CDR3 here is CASSPGQGRFGYTF. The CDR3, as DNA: TGTGCCAGCAGTCCCGGACAGGGGAGATTTGGCTACACCTTC.

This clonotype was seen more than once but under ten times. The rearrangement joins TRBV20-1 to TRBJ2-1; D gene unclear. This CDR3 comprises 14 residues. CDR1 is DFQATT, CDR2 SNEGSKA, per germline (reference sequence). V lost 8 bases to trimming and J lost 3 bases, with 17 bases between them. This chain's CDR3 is CSILVPSYYNEQFF. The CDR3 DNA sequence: TGCAGTATTCTAGTCCCATCCTACTACAATGAGCAGTTCTTC.

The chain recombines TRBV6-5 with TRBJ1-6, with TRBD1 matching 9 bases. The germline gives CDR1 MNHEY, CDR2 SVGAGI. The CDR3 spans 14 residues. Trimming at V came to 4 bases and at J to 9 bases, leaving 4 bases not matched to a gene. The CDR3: CASSLQGALSPLHF. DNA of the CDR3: TGTGCCAGCAGTTTACAGGGGGCGCTTTCACCCCTCCACTTT.

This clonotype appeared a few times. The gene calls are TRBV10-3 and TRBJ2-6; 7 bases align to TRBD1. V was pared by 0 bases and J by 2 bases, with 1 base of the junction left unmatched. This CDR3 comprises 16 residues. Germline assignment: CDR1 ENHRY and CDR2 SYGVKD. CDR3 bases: TGTGCCATCAGTGAGTCGAGGGGGCCTGGGGCCAACGTCCTGACTTTC. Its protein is CAISESRGPGANVLTF.

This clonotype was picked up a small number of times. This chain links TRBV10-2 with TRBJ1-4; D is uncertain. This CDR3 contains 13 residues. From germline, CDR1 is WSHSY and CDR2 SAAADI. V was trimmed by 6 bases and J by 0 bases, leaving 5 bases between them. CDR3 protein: CASSQPTNEKLFF. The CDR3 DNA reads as TGCGCCAGCAGCCAGCCAACTAATGAAAAACTGTTTTTT.

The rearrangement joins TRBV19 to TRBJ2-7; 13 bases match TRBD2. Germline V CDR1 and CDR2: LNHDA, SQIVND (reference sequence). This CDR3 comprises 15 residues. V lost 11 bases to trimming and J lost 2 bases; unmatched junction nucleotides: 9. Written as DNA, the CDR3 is TGTGCCTCCAAGCGCGGACTAGCGGGAGCCTACGAGCAGTACTTC. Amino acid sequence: CASKRGLAGAYEQYF.

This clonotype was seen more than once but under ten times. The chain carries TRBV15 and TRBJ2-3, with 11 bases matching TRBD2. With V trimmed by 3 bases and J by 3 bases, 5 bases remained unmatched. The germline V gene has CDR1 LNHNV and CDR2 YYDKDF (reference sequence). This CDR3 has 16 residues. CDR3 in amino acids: CATSRLAGGSTDTQYF. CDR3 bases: TGTGCCACCAGCAGGTTAGCGGGAGGGTCGACAGATACGCAGTATTTT.

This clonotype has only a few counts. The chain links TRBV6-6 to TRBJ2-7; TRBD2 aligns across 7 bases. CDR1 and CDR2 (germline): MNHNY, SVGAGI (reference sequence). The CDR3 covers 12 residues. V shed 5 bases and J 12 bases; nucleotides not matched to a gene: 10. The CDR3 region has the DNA TGTGCCAGCAGTCCCACTAGCGAAGGCGGGTACTTC. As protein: CASSPTSEGGYF.